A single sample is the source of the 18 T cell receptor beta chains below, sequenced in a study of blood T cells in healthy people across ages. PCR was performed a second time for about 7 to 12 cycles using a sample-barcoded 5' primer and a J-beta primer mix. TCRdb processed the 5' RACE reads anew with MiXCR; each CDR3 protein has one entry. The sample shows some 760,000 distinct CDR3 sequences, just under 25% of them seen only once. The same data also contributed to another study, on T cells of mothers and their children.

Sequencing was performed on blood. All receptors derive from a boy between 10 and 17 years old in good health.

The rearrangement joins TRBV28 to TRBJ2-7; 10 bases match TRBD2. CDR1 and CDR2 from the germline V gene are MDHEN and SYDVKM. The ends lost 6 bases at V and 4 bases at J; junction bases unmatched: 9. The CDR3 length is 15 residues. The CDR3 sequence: CASSPQLAGIYEQYF. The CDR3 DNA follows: TGTGCCAGCAGCCCTCAACTAGCGGGAATATACGAGCAGTACTTC.

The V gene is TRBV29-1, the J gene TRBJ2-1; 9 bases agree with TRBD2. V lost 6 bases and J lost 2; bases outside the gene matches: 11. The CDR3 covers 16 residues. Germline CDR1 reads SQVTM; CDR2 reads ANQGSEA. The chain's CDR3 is CSVGGWREGPYNEQFF. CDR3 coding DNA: TGCAGCGTGGGGGGGTGGCGGGAGGGCCCCTACAATGAGCAGTTCTTC.

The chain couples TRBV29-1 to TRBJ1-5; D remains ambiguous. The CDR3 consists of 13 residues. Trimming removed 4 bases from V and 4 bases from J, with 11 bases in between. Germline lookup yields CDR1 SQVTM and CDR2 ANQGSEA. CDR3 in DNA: TGCAGCGTTGGTAGCGGGGAGAATCAGCCCCAGCATTTT. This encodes CSVGSGENQPQHF.

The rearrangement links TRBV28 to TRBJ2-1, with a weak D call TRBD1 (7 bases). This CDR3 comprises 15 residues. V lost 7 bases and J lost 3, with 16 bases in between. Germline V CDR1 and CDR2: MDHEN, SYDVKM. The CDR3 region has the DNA TGTGCCAGCACCAGCGCGGGACAGTACTACAATGAGCAGTTCTTC. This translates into CASTSAGQYYNEQFF. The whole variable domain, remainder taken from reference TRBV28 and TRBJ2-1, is DVKVTQSSRYLVKRTGEKVFLECVQDMDHENMFWYRQDPGLGLRLIYFSYDVKMKEKGDIPEGYSVSREKKERFSLILESASTNQTSMYLCASTSAGQYYNEQFFGPGTRLTVL.

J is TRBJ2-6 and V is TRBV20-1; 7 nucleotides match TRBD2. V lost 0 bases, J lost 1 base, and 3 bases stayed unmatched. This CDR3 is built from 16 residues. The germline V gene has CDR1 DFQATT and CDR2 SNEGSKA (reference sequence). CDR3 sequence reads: CSARDRGESGANVLTF. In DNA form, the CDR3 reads TGCAGTGCTAGAGATCGGGGGGAGTCTGGGGCCAACGTCCTGACTTTC.

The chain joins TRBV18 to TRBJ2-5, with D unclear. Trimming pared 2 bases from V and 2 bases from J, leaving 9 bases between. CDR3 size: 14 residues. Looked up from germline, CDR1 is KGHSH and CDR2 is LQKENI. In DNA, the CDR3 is TGTGCCAGCTCACCAGCGAGCAGACAAGAGACCCAGTACTTC. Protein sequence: CASSPASRQETQYF.

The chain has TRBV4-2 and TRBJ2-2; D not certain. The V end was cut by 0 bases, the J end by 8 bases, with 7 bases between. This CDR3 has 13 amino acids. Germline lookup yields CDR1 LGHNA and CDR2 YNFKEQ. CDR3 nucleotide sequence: TGTGCCAGCAGCCAAGAGTCGACGGGGGAGCTGTTTTTT. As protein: CASSQESTGELFF.

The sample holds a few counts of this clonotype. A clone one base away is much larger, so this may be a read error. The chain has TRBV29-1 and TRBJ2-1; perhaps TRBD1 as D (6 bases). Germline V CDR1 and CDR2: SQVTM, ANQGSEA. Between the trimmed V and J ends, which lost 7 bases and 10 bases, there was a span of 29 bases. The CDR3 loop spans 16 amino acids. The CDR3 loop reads CSASLQGVTLQWEQFF. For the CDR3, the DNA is TGCAGCGCCAGCCTACAGGGTGTGACCCTACAATGGGAGCAGTTCTTC.

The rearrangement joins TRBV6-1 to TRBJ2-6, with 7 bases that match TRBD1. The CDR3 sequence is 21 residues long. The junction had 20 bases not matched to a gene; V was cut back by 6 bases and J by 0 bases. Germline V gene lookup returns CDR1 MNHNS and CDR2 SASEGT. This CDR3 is CASRLGHETGIESSGANVLTF. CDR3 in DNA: TGTGCCAGCAGGCTGGGCCACGAGACAGGGATCGAAAGCTCTGGGGCCAACGTCCTGACTTTC.

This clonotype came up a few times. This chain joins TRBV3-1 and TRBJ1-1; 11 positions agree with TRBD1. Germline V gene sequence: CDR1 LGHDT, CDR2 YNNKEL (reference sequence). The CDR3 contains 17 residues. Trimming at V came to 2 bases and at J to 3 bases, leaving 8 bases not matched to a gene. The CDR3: CASSQLGTGGRDTEAFF. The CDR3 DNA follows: TGTGCCAGCAGCCAACTTGGGACAGGGGGTCGGGACACTGAAGCTTTCTTT. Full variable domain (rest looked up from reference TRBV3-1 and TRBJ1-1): DTAVSQTPKYLVTQMGNDKSIKCEQNLGHDTMYWYKQDSKKFLKIMFSYNNKELIINETVPNRFSPKSPDKAHLNLHINSLELGDSAVYFCASSQLGTGGRDTEAFFGQGTRLTVV.

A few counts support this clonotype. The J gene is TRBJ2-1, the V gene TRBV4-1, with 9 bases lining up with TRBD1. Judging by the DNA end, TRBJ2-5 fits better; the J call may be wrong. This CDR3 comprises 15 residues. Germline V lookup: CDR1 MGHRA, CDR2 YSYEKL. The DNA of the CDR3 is TGCGCCAGCAGCCAAGCTCAGGGACAGGGTGTGACCCAGTACTTC. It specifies CASSQAQGQGVTQYF.

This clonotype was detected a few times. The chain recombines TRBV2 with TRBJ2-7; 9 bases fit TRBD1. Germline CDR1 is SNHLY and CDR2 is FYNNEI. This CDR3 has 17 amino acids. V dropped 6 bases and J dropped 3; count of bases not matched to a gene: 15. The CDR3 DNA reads TGTGCCAGCAGCGGGGGGACAGGGAGGAGTCTTGGCTACGAGCAGTACTTC. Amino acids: CASSGGTGRSLGYEQYF.

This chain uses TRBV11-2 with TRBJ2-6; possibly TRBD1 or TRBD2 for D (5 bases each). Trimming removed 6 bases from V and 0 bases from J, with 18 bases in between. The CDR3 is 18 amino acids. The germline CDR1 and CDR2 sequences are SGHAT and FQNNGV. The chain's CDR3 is CASRHLGTHSSGANVLTF. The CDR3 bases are TGTGCCAGCAGACACCTTGGGACGCACAGCTCTGGGGCCAACGTCCTGACTTTC.

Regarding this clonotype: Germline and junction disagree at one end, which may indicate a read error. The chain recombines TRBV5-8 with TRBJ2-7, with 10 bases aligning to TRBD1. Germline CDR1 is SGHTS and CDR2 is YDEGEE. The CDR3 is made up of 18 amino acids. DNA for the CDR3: TGTACCAGCAGCTCACTTGCCGCCCCGGGACAGGGGAGTTGCGAGCAGTACTTC. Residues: CTSSSLAAPGQGSCEQYF.

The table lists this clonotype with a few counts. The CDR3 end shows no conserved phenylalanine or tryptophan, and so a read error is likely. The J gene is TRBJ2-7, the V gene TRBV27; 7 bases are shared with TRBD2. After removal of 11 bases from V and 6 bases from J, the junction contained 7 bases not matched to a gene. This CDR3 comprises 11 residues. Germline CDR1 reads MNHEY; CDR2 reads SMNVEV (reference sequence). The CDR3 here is CASAGVSEQYL. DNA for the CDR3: TGTGCCTCCGCGGGAGTGTCCGAGCAGTACCTC.

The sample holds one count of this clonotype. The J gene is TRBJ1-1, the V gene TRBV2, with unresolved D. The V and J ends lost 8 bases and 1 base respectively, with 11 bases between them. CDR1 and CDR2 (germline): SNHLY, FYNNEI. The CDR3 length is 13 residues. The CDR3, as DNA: TGTGCCAGCGTGATGACGGGGAACACTGAAGCTTTCTTT. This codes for CASVMTGNTEAFF.

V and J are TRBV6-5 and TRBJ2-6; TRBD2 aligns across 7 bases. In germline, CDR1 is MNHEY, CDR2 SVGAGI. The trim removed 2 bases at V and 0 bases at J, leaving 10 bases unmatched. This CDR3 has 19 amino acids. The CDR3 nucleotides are TGTGCCAGCAGTTACGGCCAGCGGGATTTATCCTCTGGGGCCAACGTCCTGACTTTC. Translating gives CASSYGQRDLSSGANVLTF.

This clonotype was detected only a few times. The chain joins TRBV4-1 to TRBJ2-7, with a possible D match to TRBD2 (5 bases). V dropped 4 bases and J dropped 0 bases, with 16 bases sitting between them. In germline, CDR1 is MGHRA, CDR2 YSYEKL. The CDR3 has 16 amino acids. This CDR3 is CASSRGSASSSYEQYF. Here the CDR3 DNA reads TGCGCCAGCAGCCGAGGGTCGGCTTCCAGCTCCTACGAGCAGTACTTC.